The clone carrying this T cell receptor (beta chain) was detected a few times. The sample is drawn from a study of blood T cell repertoires in COVID-19. For the study at large: COVID-19 samples collected from the United States, Italy and Spain covered acute and convalescent phases. T cells, B-cell-depleted T cells, or PBMCs provided the cDNA or gDNA that served as material.

CDR3 length equals 14 residues. Germline CDR1 reads MNHEY; CDR2 reads SMNVEV (reference sequence). The ends lost 6 bases at V and 1 base at J; junction bases unmatched: 5. As handled by the study authors: For nucleated cells, counts were estimated from reference gene primer amplification. Produced via immunoSEQ multiplex PCR; TCRdb's table is partial and in-frame only. From that table come the V and J calls and clone size; the DNA was used to work out D and trimming. The repertoire has 100,000 to 140,000 clones, roughly 80% of them found once; the top ten carry around 4.2%. Input material: peripheral blood. The rearrangement joins TRBV27 to TRBJ1-2; TRBD1 agrees at 7 bases. The sequence derives from a human donor in a cohort sampled during active COVID-19. CDR3 residues: CASRGGTDNYGYTF. In nucleotides, the CDR3 is TGTGCCAGCAGAGGGGGGACAGATAACTATGGCTACACCTTC.